These 30 T cell receptor beta chains share one sample of origin, sequenced in a study of cytomegalovirus exposure and HLA in healthy donors. A multiplex PCR was run with 60 Vbeta primers and 13 Jbeta primers. Method: immunoSEQ multiplex PCR; TCRdb's copy keeps in-frame clones and lacks some. The sample records fewer than 110,000 clones, around 67% being singletons. The specimen sequenced was PBMCs. The receptor set was obtained from a woman aged 40 to 50 in good health and CMV-seropositive.

The chain uses TRBV4-2 and TRBJ2-1; 7 bases align to TRBD1. The CDR3 contains 15 residues. The V gene end was trimmed by 0 bases and the J gene end by 4 bases; junction bases not matched to a gene: 3. Germline V gives CDR1 LGHNA, CDR2 YNFKEQ. CDR3 sequence: CASSQDGQDYNEQFF. The CDR3 DNA sequence: TGTGCCAGCAGCCAAGATGGACAGGATTACAATGAGCAGTTCTTC.

The genes are TRBV6-6 and TRBJ1-4, with D perhaps TRBD1 (5 bases). The CDR3 is 14 residues long. CDR1 and CDR2 from the germline V gene are MNHNY and SVGAGI (reference sequence). Trimming shortened V by 6 bases and J by 7 bases, and 15 bases separated the two germline ends. CDR3 bases: TGTGCCAGCAGACGCATGGGGGGTGTTGAAAAACTGTTTTTT. It encodes CASRRMGGVEKLFF.

The gene calls are TRBV4-2 and TRBJ2-3; 10 bases are shared with TRBD2. CDR3 size: 15 residues. V lost 4 bases, J lost 2 bases, and 3 bases stayed unmatched. Per the germline V gene, CDR1 is LGHNA and CDR2 is YNFKEQ. CDR3 protein: CASSLLAGDTDTQYF. For the CDR3, the DNA is TGTGCCAGCAGCCTCCTAGCGGGGGACACAGATACGCAGTATTTT.

This sequence joins TRBV5-4 and TRBJ1-2; D perhaps matches TRBD1 (6 bases). Germline V gene lookup returns CDR1 SGHNT and CDR2 YYREEE (reference sequence). V was trimmed by 4 bases and J by 4 bases, leaving 17 bases between them. The CDR3 runs 15 residues. DNA of the CDR3: TGTGCCAGCAGCCCGGGACATCCGGACAGCTATGGCTACACCTTC. Protein product: CASSPGHPDSYGYTF.

V usage is TRBV10-3 and J usage is TRBJ1-2, with TRBD1 matching over 11 bases. This CDR3 is 15 amino acids long. CDR1 ENHRY and CDR2 SYGVKD come from the germline V gene. V trimming: 4 bases; J trimming: 8 bases; junction bases outside the gene matches: 9. In DNA, the CDR3 is TGTGCCATCAGTGCCGGGACAGGGGGTGGAAGCGGCTACACCTTC. Translating it yields CAISAGTGGGSGYTF.

The CDR3 DNA follows: TGTGCCAGTAGTCCAAGTGCGGGGCAGTATAATTCACCCCTCCACTTT. Translating gives CASSPSAGQYNSPLHF. The chain is built from TRBV19 and TRBJ1-6; D is perhaps TRBD1 (5 bases). CDR1 and CDR2 from the germline V gene are LNHDA and SQIVND (reference sequence). The CDR3 runs to 16 residues. V was trimmed by 5 bases and J by 4 bases, leaving 15 bases between them.

This clone appeared a few times. The rearrangement joins TRBV11-3 to TRBJ2-2, with TRBD1 as a possible D gene (5 bases). The CDR3 loop spans 18 amino acids. CDR1 and CDR2 from the germline V gene are SGHNT and YENEEA. Between the trimmed V and J ends, which lost 0 bases and 0 bases, there was a span of 14 bases. Written as DNA, the CDR3 is TGTGCCAGCAGCTTAGACCAGGGCGGCAGTACGAACACCGGGGAGCTGTTTTTT. This gives the protein CASSLDQGGSTNTGELFF.

This clone is medium-sized. This chain joins TRBV6-1 and TRBJ2-2; 9 nucleotides align to TRBD1. The CDR3 consists of 16 residues. After removal of 1 base from V and 5 bases from J, the junction contained 5 bases not matched to a gene. The germline V gene encodes CDR1 MNHNS and CDR2 SASEGT. The CDR3 spells CASSEVLGQGTGELFF. CDR3 coding DNA: TGTGCCAGCAGTGAAGTCCTGGGACAGGGTACCGGGGAGCTGTTTTTT.

This clone has just a few counts. The V and J genes are TRBV5-1 and TRBJ1-6; no clear D. The CDR3 sequence is 14 residues long. The germline CDR1 and CDR2 sequences are SGHRS and YFSETQ. Trimming shortened V by 1 base and J by 6 bases, and 8 bases separated the two germline ends. The CDR3 DNA reads TGCGCCAGCAGCTTGTCGCTCGGTAATTCACCCCTCCACTTT. This sequence encodes CASSLSLGNSPLHF.

V is TRBV19 and J is TRBJ1-2; D not resolved. This CDR3 has 14 residues. Trimming removed 7 bases at V and 4 bases at J, with 16 bases between. Per the germline V gene, CDR1 is LNHDA and CDR2 is SQIVND (reference sequence). The CDR3 sequence: CASNRGRILYGYTF. The CDR3 DNA reads TGTGCCAGTAACCGGGGTAGGATCCTCTATGGCTACACCTTC.

J is TRBJ1-6 and V is TRBV4-1; possible D gene TRBD1, 6 bases. Trimming cost V 1 base and J 6 bases, with 10 bases left between them. Germline CDR1 reads MGHRA; CDR2 reads YSYEKL. The CDR3 totals 15 residues. Here the CDR3 reads CASSQVGRGNSPLHF. CDR3 in DNA: TGCGCCAGCAGCCAAGTTGGCAGGGGTAATTCACCCCTCCACTTT.

The chain has TRBV4-2 and TRBJ1-1; 9 positions match TRBD1. The germline V gene has CDR1 LGHNA and CDR2 YNFKEQ. CDR3 length equals 16 residues. The J segment lost 3 bases and the V segment lost 4 bases, leaving 9 bases of the junction unmatched. CDR3 amino acids: CASSPGQGQVDTEAFF. CDR3 sequence (DNA): TGTGCCAGCAGCCCCGGACAGGGGCAAGTAGACACTGAAGCTTTCTTT.

The chain is built from TRBV6-6 and TRBJ2-5; 9 nucleotides align to TRBD1. J lost 3 bases, V lost 6 bases, and 8 bases had no gene match. CDR1 and CDR2 from the germline V gene are MNHNY and SVGAGI (reference sequence). This CDR3 has 15 amino acids. CDR3 residues: CASSLPGTGKETQYF. The DNA for the CDR3 is TGTGCCAGCAGCCTACCCGGGACAGGGAAAGAGACCCAGTACTTC.

The chain couples TRBV5-4 to TRBJ1-2, with a possible D match to TRBD1 (5 bases). CDR3 length: 13 amino acids. Per the germline V gene, CDR1 is SGHNT and CDR2 is YYREEE (reference sequence). Trimming took off 6 bases at V and 5 bases at J, with 14 bases between the two ends. The CDR3 loop is CASTLPGGYGYTF. In DNA, the CDR3 is TGTGCCAGCACCCTCCCCGGGGGTTATGGCTACACCTTC.

In DNA, the CDR3 is TGTGCCAGCAGTTTACGAGGGACAGCCTACGAGCAGTACTTC. Translating it yields CASSLRGTAYEQYF. This sequence joins TRBV27 and TRBJ2-7, with 7 bases that match TRBD1. The CDR3 covers 14 residues. Unmatched junction bases numbered 3, after V lost 2 bases and J lost 2 bases. Germline V CDR1 and CDR2: MNHEY, SMNVEV (reference sequence).

This chain joins TRBV2 and TRBJ2-7, with D maybe TRBD2 (6 bases). V was cut by 3 bases and J by 3 bases, with 12 bases left in between. From germline, CDR1 is SNHLY and CDR2 FYNNEI. The CDR3 consists of 14 residues. The CDR3 DNA reads as TGTGCCAGCAGTGATCGGGGACTGCTCTACGAGCAGTACTTC. Residues: CASSDRGLLYEQYF.

The rearrangement links TRBV5-1 to TRBJ1-2; 7 positions agree with TRBD1. This CDR3 region has 14 residues. The germline V gene has CDR1 SGHRS and CDR2 YFSETQ. J gave up 4 bases and V 1 base, and 4 bases lay outside the gene matches. CDR3 loop: CASSLTGDAYGYTF. In nucleotides, the CDR3 is TGCGCCAGCAGCTTGACAGGGGACGCCTATGGCTACACCTTC.

The chain has TRBV7-9 and TRBJ2-5; 7 bases map to TRBD2. With V trimmed by 1 base and J by 4 bases, 3 bases remained unmatched. Per germline, CDR1 SEHNR and CDR2 FQNEAQ (reference sequence). The CDR3 spans 14 residues. CDR3 DNA: TGTGCCAGCAGCTTAGATGGGGGGGGAGAGACCCAGTACTTC. It specifies CASSLDGGGETQYF.

The V call is TRBV5-6, the J call TRBJ1-2; no clear D. The V gene's germline CDR1 is SGHDT and CDR2 YYEEEE. The V end was cut by 5 bases, the J end by 3 bases, with 17 bases between. The CDR3 extends over 15 amino acids. The CDR3 loop is CASRGSDSRYYGYTF. The CDR3 DNA reads as TGTGCCAGCAGGGGGTCGGACTCGAGATACTATGGCTACACCTTC.

Regarding this clone: Possible read error: a much larger clone is one base away. V gene TRBV11-3 combines with J gene TRBJ1-1, with 9 bases matching TRBD1. V lost 5 bases and J lost 3; bases outside the gene matches: 1. Germline CDR1 SGHNT, CDR2 YENEEA. The CDR3 totals 13 residues. The CDR3 DNA reads as TGTGCCAGCAGCCGACAGGGGGACACTGAAGCTTTCTTT. It is translated as CASSRQGDTEAFF.

The rearrangement joins TRBV9 to TRBJ1-1, with D possibly TRBD1 on 6 matching bases. V lost 3 bases and J lost 4, with 28 bases in between. This CDR3 has 19 residues. Per germline, CDR1 SGDLS and CDR2 YYNGEE. The CDR3 spells CASSGPGTTGPIWGTEAFF. Written as DNA, the CDR3 is TGTGCCAGCAGCGGACCGGGAACGACAGGCCCCATTTGGGGCACTGAAGCTTTCTTT. The variable domain in full, completed from reference TRBV9 and TRBJ1-1, reads DSGVTQTPKHLITATGQRVTLRCSPRSGDLSVYWYQQSLDQGLQFLIQYYNGEERAKGNILERFSAQQFPDLHSELNLSSLELGDSALYFCASSGPGTTGPIWGTEAFFGQGTRLTVV.

J is TRBJ1-2 and V is TRBV30, with a possible D match to TRBD1 (5 bases). Deletions cut 0 bases from V and 4 bases from J, with 9 bases between. This CDR3 has 13 residues. Per germline, CDR1 GTSNPN and CDR2 SVGIG (reference sequence). Here the CDR3 reads CAWSVQTAYGYTF. The CDR3 DNA reads TGTGCCTGGAGTGTACAGACAGCCTATGGCTACACCTTC.

V is TRBV6-5 and J is TRBJ1-2; D gene uncertain. The CDR3 runs to 15 residues. The germline V and J ends were trimmed by 8 bases and 4 bases, with 20 bases remaining between them. CDR1 MNHEY and CDR2 SVGAGI come from the germline V gene. This CDR3 reads CASYPPGERAYGYTF. For the CDR3, the DNA is TGTGCCAGCTACCCGCCCGGGGAACGGGCCTATGGCTACACCTTC.

The sample holds a few counts of this clone. Germline and junction disagree at one end, which may indicate a read error. The chain combines TRBV2 with TRBJ2-5; 11 positions agree with TRBD2. Per germline, CDR1 SNHLY and CDR2 FYNNEI. The CDR3 extends over 15 amino acids. The CDR3 DNA reads TGTGCCAGCAGCGAAGTCGGACTAGCGGGCGAGACCCAGTACTTC. Encoded protein: CASSEVGLAGETQYF. Using reference TRBV2 and TRBJ2-5 for the parts outside the CDR3, the full variable domain is EPEVTQTPSHQVTQMGQEVILRCVPISNHLYFYWYRQILGQKVEFLVSFYNNEISEKSEIFDDQFSVERPDGSNFTLKIRSTKLEDSAMYFCASSEVGLAGETQYFGPGTRLLVL.

The chain uses TRBV2 and TRBJ1-2, with D perhaps matching TRBD1 (5 bases). The CDR3 consists of 12 residues. With 4 bases removed from V and 5 bases from J, the gap between germline ends came to 8 bases. Looked up from germline, CDR1 is SNHLY and CDR2 is FYNNEI. In nucleotides, the CDR3 is TGTGCCAGCAGTGGGCCAGGGTATGGCTACACCTTC. It yields the protein CASSGPGYGYTF.

This chain connects TRBV2 to TRBJ2-7; 7 nucleotides match TRBD1. The trim removed 8 bases at V and 0 bases at J, leaving 4 bases unmatched. The germline V gene has CDR1 SNHLY and CDR2 FYNNEI. The length of the CDR3 is 13 residues. The CDR3 DNA sequence: TGTGCCAGCGATGGGGACAGCTCCTACGAGCAGTACTTC. This gives the protein CASDGDSSYEQYF.

The chain carries TRBV7-2 and TRBJ2-1; no reliable D call. Germline V gene lookup returns CDR1 SGHTA and CDR2 FQGNSA. The CDR3 is 15 amino acids. V lost 1 base and J 0 bases, leaving 7 bases between the germline ends. Here the CDR3 reads CASSLVADSYNEQFF. CDR3 DNA sequence: TGTGCCAGCAGCTTAGTGGCGGACTCCTACAATGAGCAGTTCTTC.

This sequence joins TRBV4-1 and TRBJ1-1, with a weak D call TRBD1 (5 bases). V lost 7 bases, J lost 5 bases, and 23 bases lay in between. The length of the CDR3 is 16 residues. From germline, CDR1 is MGHRA and CDR2 YSYEKL. CDR3 nucleotide sequence: TGCGCCAGCACCGGAGGTCAGGGAGGGCGAGGTACTGAAGCTTTCTTT. Its protein is CASTGGQGGRGTEAFF.

Of note for this clone: In this CDR3 the conserved last residue, phenylalanine or tryptophan, is missing, so a read error is likely. The chain links TRBV6-5 to TRBJ1-2, with D unclear. The CDR3 runs to 13 residues. Looked up from germline, CDR1 is MNHEY and CDR2 is SVGAGI. V was trimmed by 7 bases and J by 4 bases, leaving 13 bases between them. The CDR3 loop reads CASNNWEGYGYTV. The CDR3 DNA reads TGTGCCAGCAACAATTGGGAGGGCTATGGCTACACCGTC.

This rearrangement joins TRBV5-1 to TRBJ1-2; tentative D call: TRBD1 (5 bases). Trimming took 0 bases from V and 6 from J, leaving 12 bases between them. The germline CDR1 and CDR2 sequences are SGHRS and YFSETQ. The length of the CDR3 is 14 residues. CDR3 sequence reads: CASSLGQRGDGYTF. CDR3 DNA sequence: TGCGCCAGCAGCTTGGGACAGAGAGGAGATGGCTACACCTTC.